The T cell receptor (beta chain) described here comes from a study of shared clonotypes between healthy human individuals. A remark on this clone: The antigen is not known.

Study-wide points: Expectations were that clonotype sharing among donors would be affected by sequencing depth. What rarefaction showed was incomplete sorted-subset sequencing despite large depth.

The run depth of the assay was deep. The data were produced by immunoSEQ multiplex PCR, yet TCRdb's version contains in-frame clones alone and is incomplete. Counted here are more than 850,000 clones, about 84% occurring once; the ten biggest clones make up approximately 0.56%. The CDR3 spans 16 residues. V was clipped by 3 bases and J by 4 bases; unmatched bases: 11. Germline V lookup: CDR1 LNHDA, CDR2 SQIVND (reference sequence). The sequencing input was memory CD4+ T cells from PBMCs. The subset is: CD45RA-negative fraction. The sequence came from a man aged 18 to 30 in good health. Some clones in this sample may be carry-over from other donors' samples. V usage is TRBV19 and J usage is TRBJ2-7; 8 nucleotides match TRBD2. The CDR3 loop is CASSIPPGSGNYEQYF. The CDR3 nucleotides are TGTGCCAGTAGTATCCCGCCGGGTAGCGGGAATTACGAGCAGTACTTC.